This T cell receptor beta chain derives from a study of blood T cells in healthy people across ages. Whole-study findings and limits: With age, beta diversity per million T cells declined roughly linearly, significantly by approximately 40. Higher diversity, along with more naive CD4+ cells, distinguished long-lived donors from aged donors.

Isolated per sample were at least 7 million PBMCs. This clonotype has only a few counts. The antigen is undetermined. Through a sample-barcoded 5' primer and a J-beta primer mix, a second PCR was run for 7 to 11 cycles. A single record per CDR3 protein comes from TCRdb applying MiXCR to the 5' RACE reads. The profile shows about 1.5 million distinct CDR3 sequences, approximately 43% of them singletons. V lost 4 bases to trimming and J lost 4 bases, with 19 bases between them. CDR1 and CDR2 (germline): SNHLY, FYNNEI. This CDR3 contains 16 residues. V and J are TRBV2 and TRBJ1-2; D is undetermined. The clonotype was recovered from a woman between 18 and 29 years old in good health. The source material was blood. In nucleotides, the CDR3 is TGTGCCAGCAGTGGAGGCTGGCTGGGCGGCGTCTATGGCTACACCTTC. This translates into CASSGGWLGGVYGYTF.